The 10 T cell receptor beta chains listed next were all sequenced from one sample in a study of blood T cell repertoires in COVID-19. Using immunoSEQ multiplex PCR, the repertoire was profiled, and TCRdb retains in-frame clones only, with some absent. The sample yields about 210,000 clones, roughly 90% seen once. The sequenced material came from peripheral blood. The receptors were sampled from a woman aged 40 to 55 with acute or convalescent COVID-19.

As DNA, the CDR3 is TGCGCCAGCAGCTTGGTCGCAGTGTCAGACTATGGCTACACCTTC. Protein product: CASSLVAVSDYGYTF. The chain combines TRBV5-1 with TRBJ1-2; no reliable D call. Germline values: CDR1 SGHRS, CDR2 YFSETQ. V was cut by 0 bases and J by 3 bases, with 12 bases left in between. The CDR3 covers 15 residues.

J is TRBJ1-1 and V is TRBV5-8; D is undetermined. V was clipped by 4 bases and J by 4 bases, with 23 bases between them. This CDR3 comprises 17 residues. Germline V gene sequence: CDR1 SGHTS, CDR2 YDEGEE. CDR3: CASSHIPNGVGVTEAFF. CDR3 bases: TGTGCCAGCAGCCACATTCCAAATGGGGTCGGGGTCACTGAAGCTTTCTTT. The complete variable domain, with remaining parts taken from reference TRBV5-8 and TRBJ1-1, reads EAGVTQSPTHLIKTRGQQATLRCSPISGHTSVYWYQQALGLGLQFLLWYDEGEERNRGNFPPRFSGRQFPNYSSELNVNALELEDSALYLCASSHIPNGVGVTEAFFGQGTRLTVV.

The chain links TRBV2 to TRBJ2-5; TRBD1 aligns across 12 bases. The V gene end was trimmed by 7 bases and the J gene end by 4 bases; junction bases not matched to a gene: 7. The CDR3 has 15 residues. CDR1 SNHLY and CDR2 FYNNEI come from the germline V gene. CDR3 in amino acids: CASIGDRGRGETQYF. The DNA of the CDR3 is TGTGCCAGCATTGGGGACAGGGGGCGGGGAGAGACCCAGTACTTC.

The chain has TRBV27 and TRBJ1-2, with a tentative D call TRBD1 (6 bases). V lost 9 bases and J 0 bases, leaving 17 bases between the germline ends. This CDR3 spans 15 amino acids. Germline-derived CDR1 and CDR2 are MNHEY and SMNVEV (reference sequence). CDR3 DNA sequence: TGTGCCAGTTCTGGAATGGACAGACCTAACTATGGCTACACCTTC. Translation: CASSGMDRPNYGYTF.

CDR3: CAIYLGGVHTEAFF. CDR3 nucleotides: TGTGCCATTTATCTGGGGGGTGTTCACACTGAAGCTTTCTTT. The chain couples TRBV6-5 to TRBJ1-1, with a possible D match to TRBD1 (5 bases). With 10 bases removed from V and 3 bases from J, the gap between germline ends came to 18 bases. Germline V gene sequence: CDR1 MNHEY, CDR2 SVGAGI. The CDR3 spans 14 residues.

The rearrangement uses TRBV10-1 and TRBJ1-1; D is unresolved. V was pared by 3 bases and J by 7 bases, with 15 bases between. Germline V gene lookup returns CDR1 WNHNN and CDR2 SYGVQD (reference sequence). The CDR3 is 14 residues long. The DNA for the CDR3 is TGCGCCAGCAGTGAAGGAGGGCCCTCCAGTGAAGCTTTCTTT. Translation gives CASSEGGPSSEAFF.

This rearrangement joins TRBV6-5 to TRBJ1-3; 7 bases are a match to TRBD1. CDR1 MNHEY and CDR2 SVGAGI come from the germline V gene. This CDR3 has 13 amino acids. V was pared by 6 bases and J by 2 bases, with 1 base of the junction left unmatched. CDR3 sequence (DNA): TGTGCCAGCAGCCAGGGGGCTGGAAACACCATATATTTT. Translating it yields CASSQGAGNTIYF.

The chain joins TRBV2 to TRBJ1-2; 10 bases agree with TRBD1. V dropped 6 bases and J dropped 7; count of bases not matched to a gene: 11. The CDR3 contains 15 residues. Germline CDR1 reads SNHLY; CDR2 reads FYNNEI. The CDR3 protein is CASRTKDRGPIGYTF. The CDR3 DNA reads as TGTGCCAGCAGGACAAAAGACAGGGGGCCCATTGGCTACACCTTC.

J is TRBJ2-3 and V is TRBV5-6; TRBD1 might be the D (5 bases). CDR1 and CDR2 (germline): SGHDT, YYEEEE. V was shortened by 3 bases and J by 4 bases, with 9 bases between the two germline ends. This CDR3 is 13 amino acids long. CDR3 sequence (DNA): TGTGCCAGCAGCTGGGGCACGGCAGATACGCAGTATTTT. The encoded protein is CASSWGTADTQYF.

This rearrangement joins TRBV24-1 to TRBJ1-4, with 8 bases that match TRBD1. The ends lost 6 bases at V and 6 bases at J; junction bases unmatched: 11. From germline, CDR1 is KGHDR and CDR2 SFDVKD. The CDR3 consists of 16 residues. CDR3 sequence reads: CATSNEDGTGYEKLFF. The CDR3, as DNA: TGTGCCACCAGTAATGAGGACGGGACAGGTTATGAAAAACTGTTTTTT.